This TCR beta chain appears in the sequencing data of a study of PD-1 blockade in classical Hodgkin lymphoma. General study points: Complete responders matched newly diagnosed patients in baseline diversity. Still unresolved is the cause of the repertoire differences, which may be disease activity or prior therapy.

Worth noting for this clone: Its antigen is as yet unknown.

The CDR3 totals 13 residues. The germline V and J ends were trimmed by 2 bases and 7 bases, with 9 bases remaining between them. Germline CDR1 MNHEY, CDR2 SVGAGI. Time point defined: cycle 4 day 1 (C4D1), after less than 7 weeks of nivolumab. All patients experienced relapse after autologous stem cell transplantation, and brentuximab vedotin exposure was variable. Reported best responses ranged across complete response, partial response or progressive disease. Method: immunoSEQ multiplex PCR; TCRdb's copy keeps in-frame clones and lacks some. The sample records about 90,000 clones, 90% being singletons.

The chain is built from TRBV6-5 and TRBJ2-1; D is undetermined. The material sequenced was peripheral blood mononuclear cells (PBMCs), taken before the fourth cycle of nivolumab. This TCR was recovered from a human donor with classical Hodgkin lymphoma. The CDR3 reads CASSYDEDNEQFF. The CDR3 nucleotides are TGTGCCAGCAGTTACGACGAAGATAATGAGCAGTTCTTC.